This entry lists 2 T cell receptor beta chains sequenced from one sample in a study of blood T cell repertoires in COVID-19 (dated by TCRdb to about 2020). Receptor libraries were prepared by the immunoSEQ multiplex PCR assay. TCRdb mirrors the immuneACCESS table, restricted to in-frame sequences. Some clones are absent from its copies; in checked studies, under half trace to an unresolved V gene, and the reason for the others is unknown. Present in this sample are about 71,000 clones, over 75% of which were seen just once. The top ten clonotypes cover under 6.5% of the sample. The specimen was peripheral blood. The receptors come from a woman aged 18-29 years with acute or convalescent COVID-19.

The J gene is TRBJ1-2, the V gene TRBV3-1 (or the pseudogene TRBV3-2); 8 bases agree with TRBD1. The CDR3 extends over 17 amino acids. CDR1 and CDR2 (germline): LGHDT, YNNKEL (reference sequence). Trimming at V came to 4 bases and at J to 6 bases, leaving 16 bases not matched to a gene. CDR3 in DNA: TGTGCCAGCAGCCGTAGAGGTTCGACAGGGGAGTCGGATGGCTACACCTTC. Its protein is CASSRRGSTGESDGYTF.

The chain is built from TRBV5-1 and TRBJ2-4, with 14 nucleotides matching TRBD2. V shed 4 bases, J shed 7 bases, and the junction held 7 bases outside the gene matches. The CDR3 has 16 residues. The germline V gene encodes CDR1 SGHRS and CDR2 YFSETQ. DNA of the CDR3: TGCGCCAGCAGCGGTGGGACTAGCGGGAGTCTGAACATTCAGTACTTC. It encodes CASSGGTSGSLNIQYF.